This T cell receptor (beta chain) is from a study of Ad26.COV2.S vaccination and SARS-CoV-2 variants. For the study at large: Administration of Ad26.COV2.S was intramuscular, either once or twice 56 days apart.

The treatment denotes: approximately 18 received Ad26.COV2.S at low or high dose, single or two shots; several received placebo; per-sample allocation not given. Sampling was performed 63 days after the first vaccine or placebo injection. Broader study findings: Non-spike TCR breadth did not differ much between vaccine and placebo recipients.

On this clone: Its antigen is not known.

The V end lost 2 bases, the J end lost 8 bases, and 12 bases lay between the germline ends. The CDR3 spans 13 residues. Assay used: immunoSEQ multiplex PCR; TCRdb lists only in-frame clones, some missing. The sample has around 450,000 clones; 89% are singletons. This receptor was identified in a person aged 18-60 years who received the Ad26.COV2.S COVID-19 vaccine or a placebo. This specimen consisted of peripheral blood, obtained in a trial of Ad26.COV2.S vaccine versus placebo. The chain has TRBV12-3 or TRBV12-4 and TRBJ1-1; D gene uncertain. CDR3 bases: TGTGCCAGCAGTTTAATGGAGGGCAGAGAAGCTTTCTTT. This codes for CASSLMEGREAFF.